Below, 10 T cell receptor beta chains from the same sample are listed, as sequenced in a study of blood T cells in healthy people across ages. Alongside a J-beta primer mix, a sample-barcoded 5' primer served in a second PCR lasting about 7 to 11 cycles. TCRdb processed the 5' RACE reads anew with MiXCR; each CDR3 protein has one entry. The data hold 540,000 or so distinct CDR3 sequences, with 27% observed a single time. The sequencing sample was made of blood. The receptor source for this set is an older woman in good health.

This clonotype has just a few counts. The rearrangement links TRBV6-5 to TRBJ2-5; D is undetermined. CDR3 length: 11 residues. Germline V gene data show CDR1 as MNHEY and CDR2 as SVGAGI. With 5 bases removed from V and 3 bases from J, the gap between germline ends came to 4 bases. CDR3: CASSKKETQYF. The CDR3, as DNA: TGTGCCAGCAGTAAGAAAGAGACCCAGTACTTC.

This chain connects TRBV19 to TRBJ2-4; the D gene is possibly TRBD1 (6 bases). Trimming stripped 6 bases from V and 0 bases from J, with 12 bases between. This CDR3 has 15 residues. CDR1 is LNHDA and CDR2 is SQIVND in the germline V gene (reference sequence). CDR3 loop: CASSMDRLAKNIQYF. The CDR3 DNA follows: TGTGCCAGTAGCATGGACAGATTAGCCAAAAACATTCAGTACTTC.

The CDR3 loop reads CSAPGQGFSEQFF. The CDR3 region has the DNA TGCAGTGCCCCGGGACAGGGGTTTAGTGAGCAGTTCTTC. The genes are TRBV20-1 and TRBJ2-1, with 10 bases fitting TRBD1. The CDR3 extends over 13 amino acids. CDR1 is DFQATT and CDR2 is SNEGSKA in the germline V gene (reference sequence). The V gene end was trimmed by 6 bases and the J gene end by 9 bases; junction bases not matched to a gene: 8.

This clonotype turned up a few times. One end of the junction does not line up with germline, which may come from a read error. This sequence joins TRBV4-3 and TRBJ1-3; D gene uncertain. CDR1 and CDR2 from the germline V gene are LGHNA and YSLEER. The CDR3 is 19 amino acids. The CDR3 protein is CASSQERGRTVVSGNTIYF. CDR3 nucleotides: TGCGCCAGCAGCCAAGAAAGAGGGCGGACGGTCGTCTCTGGAAATACCATATATTTT.

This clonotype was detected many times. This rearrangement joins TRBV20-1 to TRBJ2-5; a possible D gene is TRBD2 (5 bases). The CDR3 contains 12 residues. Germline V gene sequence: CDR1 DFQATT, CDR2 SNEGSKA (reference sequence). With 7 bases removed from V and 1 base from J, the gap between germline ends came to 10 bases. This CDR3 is CSVRGPQETQYF. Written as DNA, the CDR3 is TGCAGTGTCAGAGGGCCCCAAGAGACCCAGTACTTC.

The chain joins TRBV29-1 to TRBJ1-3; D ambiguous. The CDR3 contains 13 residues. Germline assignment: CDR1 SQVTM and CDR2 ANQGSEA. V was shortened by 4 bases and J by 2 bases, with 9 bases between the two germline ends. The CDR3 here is CSVGVNAGNTIYF. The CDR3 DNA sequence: TGCAGCGTTGGAGTAAACGCTGGAAACACCATATATTTT.

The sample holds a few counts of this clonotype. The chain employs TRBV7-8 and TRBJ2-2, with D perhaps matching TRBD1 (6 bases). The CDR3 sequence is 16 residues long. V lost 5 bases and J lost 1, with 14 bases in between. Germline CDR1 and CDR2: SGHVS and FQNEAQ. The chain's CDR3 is CASSLTDSLNTGELFF. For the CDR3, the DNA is TGTGCCAGCAGCCTTACGGACAGTTTGAACACCGGGGAGCTGTTTTTT.

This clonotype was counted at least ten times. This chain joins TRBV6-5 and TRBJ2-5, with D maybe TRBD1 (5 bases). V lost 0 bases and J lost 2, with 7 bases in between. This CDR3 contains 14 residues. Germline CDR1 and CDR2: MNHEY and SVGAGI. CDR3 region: CASSYSYRQETQYF. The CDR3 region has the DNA TGTGCCAGCAGTTACTCTTACAGGCAAGAGACCCAGTACTTC.

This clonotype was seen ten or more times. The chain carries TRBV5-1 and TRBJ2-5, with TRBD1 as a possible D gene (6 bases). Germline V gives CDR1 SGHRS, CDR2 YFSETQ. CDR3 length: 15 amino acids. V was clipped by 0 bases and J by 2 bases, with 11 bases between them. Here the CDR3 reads CASSLAGQFQETQYF. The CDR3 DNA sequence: TGCGCCAGCAGCTTGGCTGGACAGTTTCAAGAGACCCAGTACTTC. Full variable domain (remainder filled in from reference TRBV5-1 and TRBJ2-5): KAGVTQTPRYLIKTRGQQVTLSCSPISGHRSVSWYQQTPGQGLQFLFEYFSETQRNKGNFPGRFSGRQFSNSRSEMNVSTLELGDSALYLCASSLAGQFQETQYFGPGTRLLVL.

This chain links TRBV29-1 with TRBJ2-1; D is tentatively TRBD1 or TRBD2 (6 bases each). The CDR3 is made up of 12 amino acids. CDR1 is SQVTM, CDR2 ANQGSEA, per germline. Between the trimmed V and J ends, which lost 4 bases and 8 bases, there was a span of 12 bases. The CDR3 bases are TGCAGCGTTGTAAGGGGGGCGGATGAGCAGTTCTTC. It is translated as CSVVRGADEQFF.